This T cell receptor beta chain stems from a study of blood T cell repertoires in COVID-19 (dated by TCRdb to 2019 to 2021). Study-wide context: The collaborator samples originated in the United States, Italy and Spain and spanned the acute and convalescent phases of COVID-19. The samples were drawn from two sources: the first 160 participants of the ongoing ImmuneRACE study, and 1,254 subjects contributed by 6 global collaborators. Sample metadata almost always included a de-identified subject ID, COVID-19 status, age in years and sex. HLA class I and class II types, where available, came from metadata supplied by the sample provider rather than from assay-based typing. The dataset comprised deeply sampled blood TCRbeta repertoires from subjects exposed to, actively infected with, or recovered from COVID-19. The repertoires were released in a freely available public database meant as a resource for research on the immune response to SARS-CoV-2. The material from the prospective study consisted of cDNA or gDNA derived from T cells, B-cell-depleted T cells, or PBMCs. The paper as a whole reports these results and caveats: How much clinical and demographic metadata was included differed by source and by participant, and the metadata was provided uncurated.

Collaborating institutions collected whole blood in K2EDTA tubes following their own protocols. For TCRbeta analysis, collaborators shipped samples in one of three forms: frozen whole blood, isolated PBMCs, or DNA extracted from either of those sample types. The immunoSEQ Assay, a bias-controlled multiplex PCR, was used to amplify TCRbeta CDR3 regions from genomic DNA. As for the original processing: The number of nucleated cells in each sample was estimated from the amplification of reference gene primers within the assay. To quantify the absolute abundance of each unique TCRbeta CDR3 rearrangement, sequence reads were collapsed and filtered. For each sample, productive Simpson clonality was calculated as the square root of Simpson's diversity index across productive rearrangements. TCRdb provides this immuneACCESS table in a form limited to in-frame rearrangements. Some clones are lacking; in checked studies, under half of them reflect an unresolved V gene, and why the rest are absent is not known. From that table come the V and J calls and clone size; the DNA was used to work out D and trimming. The sample includes approximately 90,000 clones, with about 86% observed a single time. 1.2% of the sample goes to the ten largest clones.

On this clone: The antigen this receptor binds is unknown. The sample holds no much larger clone one base away, and base qualities are not on file.

Including cysteine and phenylalanine, the CDR3 has 12 amino acids. Only the CDR3 part of the read is kept: 36 bases, read in frame from the first base. V is shortened by 10 bases, J by 4 bases, and the region joining them spans 13 bases. In the germline V gene, CDR1 corresponds to MRHNA and CDR2 to SNTAGT. Sequencing was done on a sample of peripheral blood. This receptor was obtained from a man at least 80 years old with active or convalescent COVID-19. The sequence joins TRBV6-4 to TRBJ1-2; a tentative D call is TRBD1 (5 bases match). CDR3 sequence: CATPGGGYGYTF. The DNA reads TGTGCCACCCCCGGGGGTGGCTATGGCTACACCTTC.